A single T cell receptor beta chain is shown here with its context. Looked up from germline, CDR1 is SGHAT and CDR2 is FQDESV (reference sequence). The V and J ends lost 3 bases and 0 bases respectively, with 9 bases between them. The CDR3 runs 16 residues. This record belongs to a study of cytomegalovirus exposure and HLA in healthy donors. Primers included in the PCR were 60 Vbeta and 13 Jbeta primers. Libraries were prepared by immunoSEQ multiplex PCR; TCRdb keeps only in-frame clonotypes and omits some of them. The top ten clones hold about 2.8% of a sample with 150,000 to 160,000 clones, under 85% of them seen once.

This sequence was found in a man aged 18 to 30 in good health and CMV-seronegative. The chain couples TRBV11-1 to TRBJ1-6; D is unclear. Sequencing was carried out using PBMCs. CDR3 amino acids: CASSFRRSSYNSPLHF. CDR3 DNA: TGTGCCAGCAGCTTCCGACGGAGCTCCTATAATTCACCCCTCCACTTT.